This T cell receptor (beta chain) was sequenced for a study of blood T cell repertoires in COVID-19. This CDR3 contains 15 residues. V was clipped by 0 bases and J by 5 bases, with 11 bases between them. Germline values: CDR1 KGHSH, CDR2 LQKENI. The table came from immunoSEQ multiplex PCR; TCRdb's copy has only in-frame clones and leaves some out. The sample gives 250,000 or so clones, about 80% of which show up once; about 8.9% is in the top ten. The chain employs TRBV18 and TRBJ1-5; perhaps TRBD1 as D (5 bases). Material: peripheral blood. The TCR was taken from a man at least 80 years old with acute or convalescent COVID-19. The DNA for the CDR3 is TGTGCCAGCTCACCACCGGGGGGTAGGTATCAGCCCCAGCATTTT. Its translation: CASSPPGGRYQPQHF. Full variable domain (outside the CDR3, taken from reference TRBV18 and TRBJ1-5): NAGVMQNPRHLVRRRGQEARLRCSPMKGHSHVYWYRQLPEEGLKFMVYLQKENIIDESGMPKERFSAEFPKEGPSILRIQQVVRGDSAAYFCASSPPGGRYQPQHFGDGTRLSIL.